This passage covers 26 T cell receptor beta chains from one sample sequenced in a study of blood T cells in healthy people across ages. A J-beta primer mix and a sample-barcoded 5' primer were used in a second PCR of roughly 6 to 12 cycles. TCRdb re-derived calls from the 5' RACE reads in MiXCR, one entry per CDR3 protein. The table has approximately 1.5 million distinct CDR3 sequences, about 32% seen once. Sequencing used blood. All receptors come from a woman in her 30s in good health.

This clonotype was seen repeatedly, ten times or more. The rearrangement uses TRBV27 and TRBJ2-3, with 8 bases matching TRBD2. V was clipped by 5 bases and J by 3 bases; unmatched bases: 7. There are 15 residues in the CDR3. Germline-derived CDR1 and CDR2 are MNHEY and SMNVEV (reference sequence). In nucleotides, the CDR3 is TGTGCCAGCAGTCCCGGAGCGGGAGCAACAGATACGCAGTATTTT. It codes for CASSPGAGATDTQYF.

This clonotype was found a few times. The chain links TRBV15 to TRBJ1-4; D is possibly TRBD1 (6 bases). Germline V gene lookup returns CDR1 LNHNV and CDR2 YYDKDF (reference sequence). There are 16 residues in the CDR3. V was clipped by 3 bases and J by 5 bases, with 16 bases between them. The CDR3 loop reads CATSSPGRGENEKLFF. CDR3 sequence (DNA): TGTGCCACCAGCAGCCCCGGGAGGGGGGAGAATGAAAAACTGTTTTTT.

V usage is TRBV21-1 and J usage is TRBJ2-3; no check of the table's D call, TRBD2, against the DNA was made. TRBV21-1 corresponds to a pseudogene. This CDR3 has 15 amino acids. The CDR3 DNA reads TGTGCCAGCGGAGACTACCGGAGCGGTACAGATACGCAGTATTTT. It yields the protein CASGDYRSGTDTQYF.

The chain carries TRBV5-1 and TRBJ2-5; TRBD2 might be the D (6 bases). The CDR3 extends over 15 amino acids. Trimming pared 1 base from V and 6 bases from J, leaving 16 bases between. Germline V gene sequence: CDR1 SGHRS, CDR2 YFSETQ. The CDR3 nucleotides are TGCGCCAGCAGCTTGTCAGGGAGGTCTGGGCAGACCCAGTACTTC. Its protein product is CASSLSGRSGQTQYF.

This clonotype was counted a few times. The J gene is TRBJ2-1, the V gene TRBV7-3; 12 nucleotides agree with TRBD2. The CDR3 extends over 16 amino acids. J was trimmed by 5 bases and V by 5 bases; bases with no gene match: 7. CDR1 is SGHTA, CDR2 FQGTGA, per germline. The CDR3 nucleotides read TGTGCCAGCAGCGGGATGACTAGCGGGAGCCACAATGAGCAGTTCTTC. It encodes CASSGMTSGSHNEQFF.

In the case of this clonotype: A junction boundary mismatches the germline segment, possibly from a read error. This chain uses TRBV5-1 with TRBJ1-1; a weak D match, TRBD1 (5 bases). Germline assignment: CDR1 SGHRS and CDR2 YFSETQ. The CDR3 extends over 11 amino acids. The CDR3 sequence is CANRTNIEAFF. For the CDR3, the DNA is TGCGCCAACAGGACGAACATTGAAGCTTTCTTT.

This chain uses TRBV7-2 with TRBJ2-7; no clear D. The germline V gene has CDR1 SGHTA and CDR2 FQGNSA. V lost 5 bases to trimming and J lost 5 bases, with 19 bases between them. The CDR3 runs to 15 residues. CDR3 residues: CASSLSSRSYDEQYF. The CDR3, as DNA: TGTGCCAGCAGCCTATCGTCTAGGTCGTACGACGAGCAGTACTTC.

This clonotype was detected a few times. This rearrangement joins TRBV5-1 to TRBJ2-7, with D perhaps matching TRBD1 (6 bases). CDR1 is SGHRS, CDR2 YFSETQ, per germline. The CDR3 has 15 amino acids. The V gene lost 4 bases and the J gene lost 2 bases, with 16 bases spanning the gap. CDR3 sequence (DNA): TGCGCCAGCAGCGCCTGGACAGCTCAACCCTACGAGCAGTACTTC. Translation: CASSAWTAQPYEQYF.

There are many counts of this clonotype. Written as DNA, the CDR3 is TGTGCCTCCCAGTCCCCCTACGAGCAGTACTTC. The encoded protein is CASQSPYEQYF. The V gene is TRBV27, the J gene TRBJ2-7; D unclear. Trimming stripped 11 bases from V and 2 bases from J, with 10 bases between. The CDR3 has 11 amino acids. Looked up from germline, CDR1 is MNHEY and CDR2 is SMNVEV (reference sequence).

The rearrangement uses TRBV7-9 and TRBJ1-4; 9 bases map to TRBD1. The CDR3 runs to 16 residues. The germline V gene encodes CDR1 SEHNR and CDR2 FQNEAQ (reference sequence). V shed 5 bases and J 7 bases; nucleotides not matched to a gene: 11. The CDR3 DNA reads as TGTGCCAGCAGCGATTCCGGGACAGGGTTGGGTGAAAAACTGTTTTTT. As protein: CASSDSGTGLGEKLFF.

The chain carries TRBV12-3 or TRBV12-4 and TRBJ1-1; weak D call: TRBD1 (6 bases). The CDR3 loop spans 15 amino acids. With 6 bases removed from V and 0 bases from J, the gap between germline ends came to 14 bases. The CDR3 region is CASSQKGVMNTEAFF. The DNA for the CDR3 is TGTGCCAGCAGCCAGAAGGGGGTTATGAACACTGAAGCTTTCTTT.

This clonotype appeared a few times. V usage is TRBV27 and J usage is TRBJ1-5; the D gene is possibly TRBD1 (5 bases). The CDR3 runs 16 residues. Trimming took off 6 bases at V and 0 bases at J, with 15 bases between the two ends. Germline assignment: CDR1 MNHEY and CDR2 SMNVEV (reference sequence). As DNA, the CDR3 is TGTGCCAGCAGCCGTGGGGGGATTTATAGCAATCAGCCCCAGCATTTT. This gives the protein CASSRGGIYSNQPQHF.

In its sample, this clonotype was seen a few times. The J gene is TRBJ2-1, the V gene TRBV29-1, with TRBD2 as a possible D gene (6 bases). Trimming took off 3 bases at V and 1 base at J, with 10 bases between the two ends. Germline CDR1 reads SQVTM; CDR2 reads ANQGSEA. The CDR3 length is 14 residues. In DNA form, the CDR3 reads TGCAGCGTTGAGCGGGACTGGTCCTACAATGAGCAGTTCTTC. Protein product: CSVERDWSYNEQFF.

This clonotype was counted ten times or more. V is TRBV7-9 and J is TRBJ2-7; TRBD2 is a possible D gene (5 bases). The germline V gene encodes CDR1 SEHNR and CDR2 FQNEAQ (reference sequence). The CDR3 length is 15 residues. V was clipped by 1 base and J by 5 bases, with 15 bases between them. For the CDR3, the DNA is TGTGCCAGCAGCTTAGGTGGAGGTTTGGTTGACGAGCAGTACTTC. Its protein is CASSLGGGLVDEQYF.

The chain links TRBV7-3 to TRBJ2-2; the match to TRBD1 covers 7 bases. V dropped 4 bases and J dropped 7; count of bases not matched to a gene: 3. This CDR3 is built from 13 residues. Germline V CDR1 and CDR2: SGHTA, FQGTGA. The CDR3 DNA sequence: TGTGCCAGCAGCTCCTACAGGGGCGGGGAGCTGTTTTTT. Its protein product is CASSSYRGGELFF.

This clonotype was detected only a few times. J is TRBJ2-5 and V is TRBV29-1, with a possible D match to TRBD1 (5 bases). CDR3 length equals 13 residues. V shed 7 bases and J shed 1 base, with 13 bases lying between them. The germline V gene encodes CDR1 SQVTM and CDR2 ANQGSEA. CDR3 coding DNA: TGCAGCGCCAGTTCAGGGTCCCAAGAGACCCAGTACTTC. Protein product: CSASSGSQETQYF.

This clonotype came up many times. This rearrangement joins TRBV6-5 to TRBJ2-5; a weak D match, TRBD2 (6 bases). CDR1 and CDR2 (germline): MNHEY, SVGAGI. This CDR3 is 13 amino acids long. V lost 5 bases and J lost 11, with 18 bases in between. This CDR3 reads CASSAGLLGEQYF. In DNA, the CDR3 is TGTGCCAGCAGTGCGGGGCTTTTGGGGGAGCAGTACTTC.

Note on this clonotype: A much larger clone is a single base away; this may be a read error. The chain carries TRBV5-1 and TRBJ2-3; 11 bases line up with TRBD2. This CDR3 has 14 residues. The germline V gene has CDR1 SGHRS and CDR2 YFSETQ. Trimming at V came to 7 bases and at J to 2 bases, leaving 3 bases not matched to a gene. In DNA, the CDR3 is TGCGCCAGCCTACTAGCGGGGGACACAGATACGCAGTATTTT. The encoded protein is CASLLAGDTDTQYF.

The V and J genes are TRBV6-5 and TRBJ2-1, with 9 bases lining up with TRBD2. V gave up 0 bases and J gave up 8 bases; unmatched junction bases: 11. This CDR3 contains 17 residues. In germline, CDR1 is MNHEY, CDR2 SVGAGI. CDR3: CASSYSNSLAGSHEQFF. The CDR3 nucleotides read TGTGCCAGCAGTTACTCTAACAGCCTAGCGGGATCACATGAGCAGTTCTTC.

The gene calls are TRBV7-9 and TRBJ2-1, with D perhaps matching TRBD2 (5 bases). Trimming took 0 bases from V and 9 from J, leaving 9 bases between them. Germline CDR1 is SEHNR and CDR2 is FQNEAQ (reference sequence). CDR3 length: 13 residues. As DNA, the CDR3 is TGTGCCAGCAGCTTAGCGCTAGAGGGTGAGCAGTTCTTC. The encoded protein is CASSLALEGEQFF.

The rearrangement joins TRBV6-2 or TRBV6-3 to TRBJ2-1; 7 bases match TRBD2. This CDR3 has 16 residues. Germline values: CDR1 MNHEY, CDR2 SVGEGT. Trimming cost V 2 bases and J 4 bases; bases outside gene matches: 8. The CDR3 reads CASSYEASGLYNEQFF. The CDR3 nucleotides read TGTGCCAGCAGTTACGAGGCTAGCGGCTTATACAATGAGCAGTTCTTC.

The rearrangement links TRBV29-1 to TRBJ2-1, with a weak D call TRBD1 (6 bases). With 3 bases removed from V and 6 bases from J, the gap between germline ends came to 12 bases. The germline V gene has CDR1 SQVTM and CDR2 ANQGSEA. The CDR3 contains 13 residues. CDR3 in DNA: TGCAGCGTTGAGGGGGCTCCTCCCAATGAGCAGTTCTTC. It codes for CSVEGAPPNEQFF.

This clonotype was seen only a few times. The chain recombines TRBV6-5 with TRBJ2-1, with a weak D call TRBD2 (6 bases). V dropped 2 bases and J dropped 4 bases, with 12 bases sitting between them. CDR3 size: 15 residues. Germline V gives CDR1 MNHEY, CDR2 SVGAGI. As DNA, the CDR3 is TGTGCCAGCAGTTACCGGGAGATGGGATACAATGAGCAGTTCTTC. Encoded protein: CASSYREMGYNEQFF.

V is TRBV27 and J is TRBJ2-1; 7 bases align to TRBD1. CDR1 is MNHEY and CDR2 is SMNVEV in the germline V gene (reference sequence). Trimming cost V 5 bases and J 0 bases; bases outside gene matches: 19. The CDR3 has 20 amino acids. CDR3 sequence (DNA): TGTGCCAGCAGTACCCGTCAATCTCGACAGGGTCAGAGCTCCTACAATGAGCAGTTCTTC. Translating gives CASSTRQSRQGQSSYNEQFF.

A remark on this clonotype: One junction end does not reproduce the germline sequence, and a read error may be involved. CDR3 amino acids: CAGSPQGRNEQFF. In nucleotides, the CDR3 is TGTGCCGGCAGCCCTCAGGGGAGAAATGAGCAGTTCTTC. This rearrangement joins TRBV7-3 to TRBJ2-1; D perhaps matches TRBD1 (6 bases). This CDR3 has 13 amino acids. From germline, CDR1 is SGHTA and CDR2 FQGTGA.

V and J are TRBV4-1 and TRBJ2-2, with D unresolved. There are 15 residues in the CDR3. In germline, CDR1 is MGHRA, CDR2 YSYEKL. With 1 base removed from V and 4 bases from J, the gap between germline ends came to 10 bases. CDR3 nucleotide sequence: TGCGCCAGCAGCCAAGGCGTGAAGACCACCGGGGAGCTGTTTTTT. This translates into CASSQGVKTTGELFF.